This TCR beta chain was observed in a study of T cell changes during pregnancy in multiple sclerosis. Data came from immunoSEQ multiplex PCR; TCRdb stores just in-frame clones and leaves some out. The sample records about 53,000 clones, about nine tenths being singletons. Germline CDR1 reads SGHNT; CDR2 reads YYREEE (reference sequence). This CDR3 has 13 residues. The trim removed 4 bases at V and 4 bases at J, leaving 1 base unmatched. V and J are TRBV5-4 and TRBJ1-3; 8 bases agree with TRBD1. This TCR derives from a female donor with multiple sclerosis, enrolled in a pregnancy study. Sequenced here: CD4+ T cells from peripheral blood mononuclear cells, sampled in the third trimester of pregnancy. The CDR3 loop is CASSRDRGNTIYF. In DNA, the CDR3 is TGTGCCAGCAGCCGGGACAGGGGAAACACCATATATTTT.